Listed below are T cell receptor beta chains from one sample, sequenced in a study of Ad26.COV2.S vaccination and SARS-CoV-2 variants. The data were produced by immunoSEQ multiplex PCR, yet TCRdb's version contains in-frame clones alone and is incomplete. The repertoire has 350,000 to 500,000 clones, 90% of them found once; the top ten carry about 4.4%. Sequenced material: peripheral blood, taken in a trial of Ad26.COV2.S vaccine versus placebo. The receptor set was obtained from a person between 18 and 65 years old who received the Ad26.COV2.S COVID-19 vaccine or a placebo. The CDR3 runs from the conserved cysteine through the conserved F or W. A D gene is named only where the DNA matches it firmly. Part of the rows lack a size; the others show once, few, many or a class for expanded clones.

CDR3nt: TGTGCCAGCAGTCTTAACAGGGGGCTAGGAAATCAGCCCCAGCATTTT
CDR3aa: CASSLNRGLGNQPQHF
d_gene: TRBD1
abundance: -
v_gene: TRBV5-6
j_gene: TRBJ1-5

CDR3nt: TGTGCCAGCAGTTACTCGGGTATGGCTGAAGCTTTCTTT
CDR3aa: CASSYSGMAEAFF
d_gene: -
abundance: -
v_gene: TRBV6-6
j_gene: TRBJ1-1

CDR3nt: TGCGCCAGCAGCCCGCCTCGGGGAGAGGAAAAACTGTTTTTT
CDR3aa: CASSPPRGEEKLFF
d_gene: -
abundance: -
v_gene: TRBV4-1
j_gene: TRBJ1-4

CDR3nt: TGTGCCAGCAGCTCAGGATTACGGACCTACGAGCAGTACTTC
CDR3aa: CASSSGLRTYEQYF
d_gene: -
abundance: -
v_gene: TRBV5-6
j_gene: TRBJ2-7

CDR3nt: TGTGCCAGCACCCCATTGGGCGGGAGCCCCAGGCAGACCCAGTACTTC
CDR3aa: CASTPLGGSPRQTQYF
d_gene: TRBD2
abundance: -
v_gene: TRBV7-8
j_gene: TRBJ2-5

CDR3nt: TGTGCCAGCACCCGGGGGACTAGCGGGAGTATTGTGGAGACCCAGTACTTC
CDR3aa: CASTRGTSGSIVETQYF
d_gene: TRBD2
abundance: -
v_gene: TRBV28
j_gene: TRBJ2-5

CDR3nt: TGTGCCAGCAGCTTAGCGGGACAGGGGTTTGCTGAAGCTTTCTTT
CDR3aa: CASSLAGQGFAEAFF
d_gene: TRBD1
abundance: -
v_gene: TRBV7-8
j_gene: TRBJ1-1

CDR3nt: TGTGCCACCAGCGAACGACAGGGAGGTGAAAAACTGTTTTTT
CDR3aa: CATSERQGGEKLFF
d_gene: TRBD1
abundance: -
v_gene: TRBV15
j_gene: TRBJ1-4

CDR3nt: TGTGCCTCTTGGACTAGCGGGAACTACGAGCAGTACTTC
CDR3aa: CASWTSGNYEQYF
d_gene: TRBD2
abundance: -
v_gene: TRBV24-1
j_gene: TRBJ2-7

CDR3nt: TGCGCCAGCAGCTCCACGGGGGCAGGGTCTGGGGAGCTGTTTTTT
CDR3aa: CASSSTGAGSGELFF
d_gene: -
abundance: few
v_gene: TRBV5-1
j_gene: TRBJ2-2

CDR3nt: TGTGCCAGCTCACCAGGCCCCCAGGGCAATCAGCCCCAGCATTTT
CDR3aa: CASSPGPQGNQPQHF
d_gene: -
abundance: -
v_gene: TRBV18
j_gene: TRBJ1-5

CDR3nt: TGTGCCAGCAGTTTGGACTATAGGGAGCTGTTTTTT
CDR3aa: CASSLDYRELFF
d_gene: -
abundance: -
v_gene: TRBV28
j_gene: TRBJ2-2

CDR3nt: TGTGCCAGCAGTTCCCTGACAGGGAATAGCAATCAGCCCCAGCATTTT
CDR3aa: CASSSLTGNSNQPQHF
d_gene: TRBD1
abundance: -
v_gene: TRBV27
j_gene: TRBJ1-5

CDR3nt: TGTGCCAGCAGGGAACAGGTAGCTTTTGTTAACACCGGGGAGCTGTTTTTT
CDR3aa: CASREQVAFVNTGELFF
d_gene: -
abundance: -
v_gene: TRBV27
j_gene: TRBJ2-2

CDR3nt: TGTGCCAGCAGCTTGGCCCAGCGGGTAATCGTCGGTGAGCAGTTCTTC
CDR3aa: CASSLAQRVIVGEQFF
d_gene: -
abundance: -
v_gene: TRBV5-5
j_gene: TRBJ2-1

CDR3nt: TGTGCCAGCAGCCCGGGGTTGGGCGGGGGCACAGATACGCAGTATTTT
CDR3aa: CASSPGLGGGTDTQYF
d_gene: -
abundance: -
v_gene: TRBV9
j_gene: TRBJ2-3

CDR3nt: TGTGCCAGCAGCTTAGATCTGGACACGCCAGGGAATGAGCAGTTCTTC
CDR3aa: CASSLDLDTPGNEQFF
d_gene: -
abundance: -
v_gene: TRBV7-9
j_gene: TRBJ2-1

CDR3nt: TGTGCCAGCAGCTTAAATTCGGGGGAGTACGAGCAGTACTTC
CDR3aa: CASSLNSGEYEQYF
d_gene: -
abundance: -
v_gene: TRBV11-1
j_gene: TRBJ2-7

CDR3nt: TGCAGCGTTGGGCTCAACTACAATGAGCAGTTCTTC
CDR3aa: CSVGLNYNEQFF
d_gene: -
abundance: -
v_gene: TRBV29-1
j_gene: TRBJ2-1

CDR3nt: TGTGCCAGCAGCCCCGGGGGGGGCGCAGATACGCAGTATTTT
CDR3aa: CASSPGGGADTQYF
d_gene: TRBD2
abundance: -
v_gene: TRBV7-9
j_gene: TRBJ2-3

CDR3nt: TGTGCCAGCACTGGTTCCGGGACAAATTCCGGTCAGCCCCAGCATTTT
CDR3aa: CASTGSGTNSGQPQHF
d_gene: -
abundance: -
v_gene: TRBV6-4
j_gene: TRBJ1-5

CDR3nt: TGTGCCAGCGATCCAGGGACCTATAGACCCCTCCACTTT
CDR3aa: CASDPGTYRPLHF
d_gene: -
abundance: once
v_gene: TRBV6-6
j_gene: TRBJ1-6

CDR3nt: TGTGCCAGCAGTCCCCCGTTCTTTTCCGGGACAGATTATGGCTACACCTTC
CDR3aa: CASSPPFFSGTDYGYTF
d_gene: TRBD1
abundance: -
v_gene: TRBV6-2/TRBV6-3
j_gene: TRBJ1-2

CDR3nt: TGTGCCAGCAGTAATGCTCGGGAGCAGGGCAATCAGCCCCAGCATTTT
CDR3aa: CASSNAREQGNQPQHF
d_gene: -
abundance: -
v_gene: TRBV28
j_gene: TRBJ1-5

CDR3nt: TGTGCCAGCAGATCCAGGGCCAGTAACTATGGCTACACCTTC
CDR3aa: CASRSRASNYGYTF
d_gene: -
abundance: -
v_gene: TRBV27
j_gene: TRBJ1-2

CDR3nt: TGTGCCAGCAGAACGACAGGGCGGGATACGCAGTATTTT
CDR3aa: CASRTTGRDTQYF
d_gene: TRBD1
abundance: -
v_gene: TRBV6-5
j_gene: TRBJ2-3

CDR3nt: TGTGCCAGCAGTTTAACGGGGGGTGCTGAAGCTTTCTTT
CDR3aa: CASSLTGGAEAFF
d_gene: -
abundance: -
v_gene: TRBV28
j_gene: TRBJ1-1

CDR3nt: TGTGCCAGCAGTTTAACAAGCCCCTATGGCTACACCTTC
CDR3aa: CASSLTSPYGYTF
d_gene: -
abundance: -
v_gene: TRBV28
j_gene: TRBJ1-2

CDR3nt: TGTGCCAGCAGCCAAGATCTAGTTTGTATCTTC
CDR3aa: CASSQDLVCIF
d_gene: -
abundance: -
v_gene: TRBV3-1/TRBV3-2
j_gene: TRBJ2-7

CDR3nt: TGTGCCAGTAGTATAGGAGGGAGAGGGCAAGAGACCCAGTACTTC
CDR3aa: CASSIGGRGQETQYF
d_gene: -
abundance: once
v_gene: TRBV19
j_gene: TRBJ2-5

CDR3nt: TGTGCCAGCAGTCCCGAATCCTGGACAGATGTCCACGAGCAGTACTTC
CDR3aa: CASSPESWTDVHEQYF
d_gene: -
abundance: -
v_gene: TRBV28
j_gene: TRBJ2-7

CDR3nt: TGTGCCAGCAGCTTCCTGGTCGATCAGCCCCAGCATTTT
CDR3aa: CASSFLVDQPQHF
d_gene: -
abundance: few
v_gene: TRBV7-2
j_gene: TRBJ1-5

CDR3nt: TGTGCCAGCAGCATCGCCCCGGGTGCTAATGAAAAACTGTTTTTT
CDR3aa: CASSIAPGANEKLFF
d_gene: -
abundance: -
v_gene: TRBV6-5
j_gene: TRBJ1-4

CDR3nt: TGTGCCAGCAGCCCAGCGGGGAGAGGGGCCGGGGAGACCCAGTACTTC
CDR3aa: CASSPAGRGAGETQYF
d_gene: TRBD2
abundance: -
v_gene: TRBV5-4
j_gene: TRBJ2-5

CDR3nt: TGTGCCAGCAGCCCATCCACGGGGGGCCTGAACACCGGGGAGCTGTTTTTT
CDR3aa: CASSPSTGGLNTGELFF
d_gene: -
abundance: -
v_gene: TRBV7-2
j_gene: TRBJ2-2

CDR3nt: TGTGCCAGCAAGCCCAGGGGTGCAACTAATGAAAAACTGTTTTTT
CDR3aa: CASKPRGATNEKLFF
d_gene: -
abundance: once
v_gene: TRBV28
j_gene: TRBJ1-4

CDR3nt: TGTGCCAGCAGTTTCCGTCTGAACACTGAAGCTTTCTTT
CDR3aa: CASSFRLNTEAFF
d_gene: -
abundance: -
v_gene: TRBV12-3/TRBV12-4
j_gene: TRBJ1-1

CDR3nt: TGTGCCAGCAGTGCGGGCAGTCCATATGGCTACACCTTC
CDR3aa: CASSAGSPYGYTF
d_gene: -
abundance: -
v_gene: TRBV27
j_gene: TRBJ1-2

CDR3nt: TGTGCCAGTAGAGTGGGGGGGCGAGGGACTGAAGCTTTCTTT
CDR3aa: CASRVGGRGTEAFF
d_gene: -
abundance: -
v_gene: TRBV19
j_gene: TRBJ1-1

CDR3nt: TGTGCCAGCAGCTTAACGTGGGAGCACGAGCAGTACTTC
CDR3aa: CASSLTWEHEQYF
d_gene: -
abundance: once
v_gene: TRBV7-8
j_gene: TRBJ2-7

CDR3nt: TGCGCCAGCAGCCAAGGAGGGAACTATGGCTACACCTTC
CDR3aa: CASSQGGNYGYTF
d_gene: -
abundance: -
v_gene: TRBV4-3
j_gene: TRBJ1-2

CDR3nt: TGTGCCAGCAGCGTAGACGCCCGTTATTTCTCCTACAATGAGCAGTTCTTC
CDR3aa: CASSVDARYFSYNEQFF
d_gene: -
abundance: -
v_gene: TRBV9
j_gene: TRBJ2-1

CDR3nt: TGTGCCGGACGGGTGGGGTCTAACACCGGGGAGCTGTTTTTT
CDR3aa: CAGRVGSNTGELFF
d_gene: -
abundance: -
v_gene: TRBV7-9
j_gene: TRBJ2-2

CDR3nt: TGTGCCAGCAGCCCCCCCCGGGGGAGGGCCGTAGAGACCCAGTACTTC
CDR3aa: CASSPPRGRAVETQYF
d_gene: TRBD2
abundance: -
v_gene: TRBV7-2
j_gene: TRBJ2-5